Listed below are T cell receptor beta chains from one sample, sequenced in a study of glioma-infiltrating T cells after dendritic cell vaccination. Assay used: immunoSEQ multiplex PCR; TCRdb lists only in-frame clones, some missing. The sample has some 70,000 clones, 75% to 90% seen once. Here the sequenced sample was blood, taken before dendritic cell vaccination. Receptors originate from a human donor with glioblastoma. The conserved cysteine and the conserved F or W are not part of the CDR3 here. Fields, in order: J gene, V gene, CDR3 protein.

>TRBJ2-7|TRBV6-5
ASSGGTGGYEQY
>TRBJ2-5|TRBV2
ASSDPGQGLETQY
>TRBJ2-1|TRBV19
ASASSGGSHNEQF
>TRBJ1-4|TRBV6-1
ASIGVLSNEKLF
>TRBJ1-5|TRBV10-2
ASSERQGAVSQPQH
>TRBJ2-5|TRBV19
ASSIARGETQY
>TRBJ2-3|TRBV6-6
ASRDVAGALTDTQY
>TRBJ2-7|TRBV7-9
VTRASGN
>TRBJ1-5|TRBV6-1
ASSAETGPNQPQH
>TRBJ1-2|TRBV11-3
ASSFMAYRGDAGYT
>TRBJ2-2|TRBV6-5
ASSRLNTGELF